This T cell receptor (beta chain) was recovered during a study of beta chain features in type 1 diabetes. Study-wide background: Patients and healthy donors were similar in age, gender and cell yields. The study's findings and limits: When Type 1 diabetes patients were examined, their TCRB CDR3s proved moderately but significantly shorter in all four CD4+ subsets.

Expressed TCRB transcripts were sequenced after all isolated RNA was converted to cDNA. The protocol was immunoSEQ multiplex PCR, while the TCRdb copy is restricted to in-frame clones and leaves out a portion. In the table there are nearly 350,000 clones, 6.5% to 10% of which are singletons. Sampling consisted of one heparinised blood draw per donor, averaging approximately 120 mL. Comment on this clone: The antigen is not known.

The sample consisted of central memory CD4+ T cells from blood. This receptor was identified in a woman under 30 in good health.

Here the CDR3 reads CASSPRLAWGTLTYNEQFF. Written as DNA, the CDR3 is TGTGCCAGTAGTCCCCGTCTTGCTTGGGGTACATTGACGTACAATGAGCAGTTCTTC. This chain links TRBV19 with TRBJ2-1, with no clear D. Germline values: CDR1 LNHDA, CDR2 SQIVND (reference sequence). The CDR3 loop spans 19 amino acids. The V gene lost 5 bases and the J gene lost 4 bases, with 27 bases spanning the gap.